A single T cell receptor (beta chain) is shown here with its context. Assay: immunoSEQ multiplex PCR; the TCRdb copy retains only in-frame clones and omits some. Among fewer than 300,000 clones listed, around 85% were seen once. Germline V gene sequence: CDR1 SGHTS, CDR2 YDEGEE. Between the trimmed V and J ends, which lost 6 bases and 0 bases, there was a span of 16 bases. CDR3 length: 15 residues. This sample was included in a study of blood T cell repertoires in COVID-19. Whole-study context: Italy, Spain and the United States were the sources of the convalescent and acute COVID-19 samples.

Sequencing was carried out using PBMCs or T cells enriched from blood (not recorded which). This TCR derives from a woman younger than 45 who had recovered from COVID-19. The chain joins TRBV5-8 to TRBJ2-7, with D possibly matching TRBD2 (6 bases). CDR3 sequence reads: CASTAGLLSSYEQYF. The CDR3 DNA sequence: TGTGCCAGCACCGCGGGGCTCCTGAGCTCCTACGAGCAGTACTTC.